The rows below give T cell receptor beta chains drawn from one sample of a study of T-cell reconstitution after alpha-beta-depleted transplantation in children. TCRdb reprocessed the PCR reads with MiXCR, giving one entry per CDR3 protein. Found here are about 690,000 distinct CDR3 sequences, about 15% of them singletons; the top ten hold 1.1%. Sequencing was performed on PBMCs from the stem cell graft donor, taken from the stem cell graft. All receptors derive from a human donor who donated a stem cell graft to a child with acute myeloid leukemia. The CDR3 runs from the conserved cysteine through the conserved F or W. Fields, in order: J gene, V gene, D gene, clone size, CDR3 protein, CDR3 DNA. The D gene is left open where the match is weak. Rows give clone size only sometimes, using once, few, many, or a class for an expanded clone.

TRBJ2-1	TRBV29-1	TRBD1	many	CSVEGRGPNEQFF	TGCAGCGTTGAAGGAAGGGGGCCGAACGAGCAGTTCTTC
TRBJ1-2	TRBV12-3/TRBV12-4	.	few	CASSTSYGYTF	TGTGCCAGCAGTACCAGTTATGGCTACACCTTC
TRBJ1-5	TRBV20-1	.	many	CSAYSTGYSNQPQHF	TGCAGTGCCTATAGTACAGGGTATAGCAATCAGCCCCAGCATTTT
TRBJ2-5	TRBV7-7	TRBD2	.	CASSRRASGGNLQETQYF	TGTGCCAGCAGCCGAAGGGCTAGCGGGGGGAATCTACAAGAGACCCAGTACTTC
TRBJ1-6	TRBV6-5	.	.	CASSYNDISKGSPLHF	TGTGCCAGCAGTTACAACGACATCAGCAAAGGGTCACCCCTCCACTTT
TRBJ2-3	TRBV20-1	.	many	CSAREQYRGTDTQYF	TGCAGTGCTAGAGAACAGTATCGGGGCACAGATACGCAGTATTTT
TRBJ1-4	TRBV4-3	.	.	CASSQDRGAEEKLFF	TGCGCCAGCAGCCAAGATCGGGGGGCGGAGGAAAAACTGTTTTTT
TRBJ2-3	TRBV10-3	TRBD2	many	CAISLAGGYTDTQYF	TGTGCCATCTCCTTAGCGGGGGGGTACACAGATACGCAGTATTTT
TRBJ2-1	TRBV5-5	.	many	CASSLFDSAPYNEQFF	TGTGCCAGCAGCTTGTTCGATTCAGCGCCCTACAATGAGCAGTTCTTC
TRBJ2-4	TRBV20-1	.	many	CSAPDRTKNIQYF	TGCAGTGCCCCAGACAGAACCAAAAACATTCAGTACTTC
TRBJ2-1	TRBV12-3/TRBV12-4	.	many	CASSLPHLANNEQFF	TGTGCCAGCAGTCTCCCGCACCTCGCAAACAATGAGCAGTTCTTC
TRBJ1-1	TRBV20-1	.	.	CSAQPGVNTEAFF	TGCAGTGCTCAGCCAGGGGTTAACACTGAAGCTTTCTTT
TRBJ2-1	TRBV29-1	TRBD2	many	CSVAGGPGDADNEQFF	TGCAGCGTCGCGGGGGGTCCGGGGGATGCCGACAATGAGCAGTTCTTC
TRBJ2-3	TRBV5-1	TRBD2	.	CASSLSGTSGGAGDTQYF	TGCGCCAGCAGCTTATCCGGGACTAGCGGGGGGGCCGGAGATACGCAGTATTTT
TRBJ2-3	TRBV11-3	.	many	CASSFHTDTQYF	TGTGCCAGCAGCTTCCACACAGATACGCAGTATTTT
TRBJ2-1	TRBV7-2	TRBD2	.	CASSSTGTRGNEQFF	TGTGCCAGCAGCTCGACCGGGACTAGGGGGAATGAGCAGTTCTTC
TRBJ1-2	TRBV29-1	.	many	CSTETGANYGYTF	TGCAGCACTGAGACCGGGGCAAACTATGGCTACACCTTC
TRBJ2-1	TRBV15	.	many	CATSSAPYNEQFF	TGTGCCACCAGCAGCGCACCCTACAATGAGCAGTTCTTC
TRBJ2-1	TRBV20-1	.	many	CSARDPLLGVGEQFF	TGCAGTGCTAGAGATCCTTTACTAGGTGTGGGTGAGCAGTTCTTC
TRBJ2-2	TRBV7-3	.	.	CASSERSTSNTGELFF	TGTGCCAGCAGCGAAAGGTCAACTTCGAACACCGGGGAGCTGTTTTTT
TRBJ2-7	TRBV6-1	TRBD1	few	CASRERQGREQYF	TGTGCCAGCAGGGAAAGACAGGGGAGAGAGCAGTACTTC
TRBJ1-2	TRBV18	TRBD1	few	CASSPGQEGGYTF	TGTGCCAGCTCACCGGGACAGGAGGGTGGCTACACCTTC
TRBJ2-1	TRBV19	.	few	CASRDWVGNEQFF	TGTGCCAGCAGGGACTGGGTGGGAAATGAGCAGTTCTTC
TRBJ1-2	TRBV20-1	.	few	CSARAPSPGAYGYTF	TGCAGTGCTAGAGCTCCCTCCCCAGGGGCCTATGGCTACACCTTC
TRBJ2-3	TRBV12-3/TRBV12-4	TRBD2	many	CASSERGVTDTQYF	TGTGCCAGCAGCGAGCGGGGAGTAACAGATACGCAGTATTTT
TRBJ2-7	TRBV6-5	TRBD2	.	CASSYGRGGRSEQYF	TGTGCCAGCAGTTACGGGCGGGGGGGACGTTCCGAGCAGTACTTC
TRBJ2-5	TRBV7-8	TRBD2	.	CASSDGRGQETQYF	TGTGCCAGCAGTGACGGGAGGGGGCAAGAGACCCAGTACTTC
TRBJ2-2	TRBV7-6	.	.	CASSRDFNTGELFF	TGTGCCAGCAGCCGGGATTTTAACACCGGGGAGCTGTTTTTT
TRBJ2-2	TRBV15	TRBD1	.	CATSRDENRGDTGELFF	TGTGCCACCAGCAGAGATGAAAACAGGGGGGACACCGGGGAGCTGTTTTTT
TRBJ1-3	TRBV29-1	.	many	CSVAWGSGNTIYF	TGCAGCGTTGCTTGGGGGTCTGGAAACACCATATATTTT
TRBJ1-6	TRBV12-3/TRBV12-4	TRBD1	few	CASSFDRDSPLHF	TGTGCCAGCAGTTTCGACAGGGATTCACCCCTCCACTTT
TRBJ2-3	TRBV6-4	TRBD2	.	CASGREGGESQYF	TGTGCCAGCGGACGGGAGGGCGGGGAGTCGCAGTATTTT
TRBJ2-1	TRBV7-2	.	.	CASSFGPGDNEQFF	TGTGCCAGCAGCTTTGGCCCCGGCGACAATGAGCAGTTCTTC
TRBJ2-1	TRBV20-1	TRBD2	.	CSARATRSGGVYNEQFF	TGCAGTGCTAGAGCCACCCGAAGCGGGGGGGTCTACAATGAGCAGTTCTTC
TRBJ2-2	TRBV20-1	TRBD2	few	CSASPAGWGGELFF	TGCAGTGCTAGTCCAGCGGGGTGGGGCGGGGAGCTGTTTTTT
TRBJ1-5	TRBV20-1	.	many	CSATGRTSNQPQHF	TGCAGTGCGACTGGACGGACTAGCAATCAGCCCCAGCATTTT
TRBJ2-3	TRBV10-3	TRBD1	few	CALSSGDRGKDTQYF	TGTGCCCTATCATCGGGAGACAGGGGAAAAGATACGCAGTATTTT
TRBJ2-2	TRBV7-2	.	many	CASSLATRSGELFF	TGTGCCAGCAGCTTAGCTACGAGATCCGGGGAGCTGTTTTTT
TRBJ1-2	TRBV9	.	few	CASSVATPGASNYGYTF	TGTGCCAGCAGCGTAGCTACACCCGGGGCCTCCAACTATGGCTACACCTTC
TRBJ2-7	TRBV4-1	.	.	CASSQEWDTSYEQYF	TGCGCCAGCAGCCAAGAGTGGGACACCTCCTACGAGCAGTACTTC
TRBJ2-5	TRBV6-2/TRBV6-3	.	.	CASTPSGFQETQYF	TGTGCCAGCACCCCGTCGGGATTCCAAGAGACCCAGTACTTC
TRBJ2-3	TRBV25-1	TRBD1	few	CASSGDRESTDTQYF	TGTGCCAGCAGTGGGGACAGGGAGAGCACAGATACGCAGTATTTT
TRBJ2-1	TRBV3-1	.	.	CASSHLTVPGGQQFF	TGTGCCAGCAGCCACCTCACTGTCCCCGGTGGCCAGCAGTTCTTC
TRBJ2-7	TRBV20-1	TRBD1	many	CSARVDGQAHYEQYF	TGCAGTGCTAGAGTTGACGGACAGGCTCACTACGAGCAGTACTTC
TRBJ2-3	TRBV7-2	.	many	CASSLSGALDTQYF	TGTGCCAGCAGCTTATCGGGGGCGTTGGATACGCAGTATTTT
TRBJ1-1	TRBV20-1	.	many	CSARRQFTEAFF	TGCAGTGCTAGACGACAGTTCACTGAAGCTTTCTTT
TRBJ2-1	TRBV9	TRBD2	few	CASSFSGDYNEQFF	TGTGCCAGCAGCTTTAGCGGGGACTACAATGAGCAGTTCTTC
TRBJ1-2	TRBV5-5	.	few	CASSLAGFNNNYGYTF	TGTGCCAGCAGCTTGGCAGGATTCAATAATAACTATGGCTACACCTTC